This T cell receptor beta chain was recorded in a study of shared clonotypes between healthy human individuals. The table lists this clone with a count of one. As yet, its antigen is unknown. General study points: What naive subsets generally showed was a larger estimated richness than memory subsets showed.

This CDR3 region has 15 residues. Germline CDR1 is LGHNA and CDR2 is YNFKEQ. The ends were cut back, 6 bases at V and 0 bases at J, with 12 bases in the middle. Investigators divided CD4+ cells into CD45RA+ naive and CD45RA-negative memory subsets. The protocol was immunoSEQ multiplex PCR, while the TCRdb copy is restricted to in-frame clones and leaves out a portion. The sample includes around 510,000 clones, 95% to 96% of them seen just once. This sequence joins TRBV4-2 and TRBJ2-1; the D gene is possibly TRBD2 (6 bases). This TCR came from a woman in her twenties or thirties in good health. The specimen was naive CD4+ T cells sorted from blood. Subset: CD45RA+ positively selected. DNA of the CDR3: TGTGCCAGCAGTGATAGCGGTTACTCCTACAATGAGCAGTTCTTC. Translation gives CASSDSGYSYNEQFF.